The 29 T cell receptor beta chains in this list originate from one sample, sequenced in a study of blood T cells in healthy people across ages (dated by TCRdb to 2013 to 2016). Library generation was performed with 5' RACE. TCRdb lists the instrument as Illumina HiSeq 2500. The second PCR ran for about 6 to 11 cycles and used a J-beta primer mix along with a sample-barcoded 5' primer. TCRdb reprocessed the public reads (quality trimming at Q25 with fastp, clone calling with MiXCR) and kept in-frame beta chains. Rows matching on CDR3 protein sequence are summarized as one entry with the most common DNA and genes. The sample contains some 1 million distinct CDR3 sequences, 45% of them found a single time. The ten largest clones represent 18% of the sample. The sequenced sample consisted of blood. The receptor set was obtained from an older woman in good health.

The J gene is TRBJ2-7, the V gene TRBV7-2; D is perhaps TRBD1 (6 bases). The CDR3 runs to 14 residues. Looked up from germline, CDR1 is SGHTA and CDR2 is FQGNSA. With 4 bases removed from V and 3 bases from J, the gap between germline ends came to 13 bases. As DNA, the CDR3 is TGTGCCAGCAGCTCGACAGGTTTTTACTACGAGCAGTACTTC. This encodes CASSSTGFYYEQYF.

DNA for the CDR3: TGTGCCAGCAGCCAAGGGACATTTAGTGACGAGCAGTACTTC. Its protein product is CASSQGTFSDEQYF. The V gene is TRBV3-1, the J gene TRBJ2-7; D might be TRBD1 (5 bases). The CDR3 runs 14 residues. Germline V gene sequence: CDR1 LGHDT, CDR2 YNNKEL (reference sequence). Trimming shortened V by 1 base and J by 5 bases, and 12 bases separated the two germline ends.

The genes are TRBV20-1 and TRBJ2-1, with D maybe TRBD1 (6 bases). Germline V gives CDR1 DFQATT, CDR2 SNEGSKA (reference sequence). The CDR3 covers 14 residues. Trimming cost V 4 bases and J 8 bases, with 18 bases left between them. The chain's CDR3 is CSATSGARGDEQFF. Here the CDR3 DNA reads TGCAGTGCTACCTCCGGGGCCAGGGGCGATGAGCAGTTCTTC.

The chain couples TRBV27 to TRBJ2-4; D is possibly TRBD1 or TRBD2 (5 bases each). V was cut by 5 bases and J by 10 bases, with 18 bases left in between. The CDR3 covers 14 residues. The germline CDR1 and CDR2 sequences are MNHEY and SMNVEV (reference sequence). The CDR3: CASSLLWGRGIQYF. Here the CDR3 DNA reads TGTGCCAGCAGTCTCCTTTGGGGGAGAGGTATTCAGTACTTC.

The chain couples TRBV24-1 to TRBJ2-5; no definite D call. The germline gives CDR1 KGHDR, CDR2 SFDVKD. V gave up 5 bases and J gave up 11 bases, with 20 bases separating them. CDR3 length: 14 amino acids. The CDR3 region is CATSVGLPPNEQYF. For the CDR3, the DNA is TGTGCCACCAGTGTGGGCCTTCCCCCCAATGAGCAGTACTTC.

The chain combines TRBV20-1 with TRBJ1-1; TRBD1 agrees at 9 bases. J lost 3 bases, V lost 3 bases, and 5 bases had no gene match. The CDR3 contains 14 residues. Looked up from germline, CDR1 is DFQATT and CDR2 is SNEGSKA (reference sequence). CDR3 sequence (DNA): TGCAGTGCTAGCCTGGGACAGGGTGACACTGAAGCTTTCTTT. It specifies CSASLGQGDTEAFF.

This chain connects TRBV29-1 to TRBJ2-1, with 7 bases lining up with TRBD2. This CDR3 has 16 residues. CDR1 and CDR2 from the germline V gene are SQVTM and ANQGSEA. V lost 3 bases and J lost 0; bases outside the gene matches: 8. The CDR3 sequence: CSVEGGDWSSYNEQFF. The CDR3 nucleotides read TGCAGCGTTGAGGGAGGGGACTGGAGCTCCTACAATGAGCAGTTCTTC.

This clonotype was detected a few times. The chain joins TRBV5-6 to TRBJ2-7; D unclear. This CDR3 is 13 amino acids long. V lost 2 bases and J 1 base, leaving 7 bases between the germline ends. Germline CDR1 and CDR2: SGHDT and YYEEEE. CDR3 loop: CASSLLESYEQYF. The CDR3 DNA follows: TGTGCCAGCAGCTTATTGGAGTCCTACGAGCAGTACTTC. The variable domain in full, completed from reference TRBV5-6 and TRBJ2-7, reads DAGVTQSPTHLIKTRGQQVTLRCSPKSGHDTVSWYQQALGQGPQFIFQYYEEEERQRGNFPDRFSGHQFPNYSSELNVNALLLGDSALYLCASSLLESYEQYFGPGTRLTVT.

This sequence joins TRBV21-1 and TRBJ1-2. TRBV21-1 is deemed a pseudogene. The CDR3 is 14 residues long. The CDR3: CASSPNSKHYGYTF. The CDR3 DNA is TGTGCCAGCAGCCCCAATTCGAAGCACTATGGCTACACCTTC.

This clonotype has just a few counts. This rearrangement joins TRBV27 to TRBJ2-7; 10 nucleotides match TRBD1. The J segment lost 4 bases and the V segment lost 6 bases, leaving 6 bases of the junction unmatched. The V gene's germline CDR1 is MNHEY and CDR2 SMNVEV (reference sequence). CDR3 size: 14 residues. The CDR3, as DNA: TGTGCCAGCAGCTCGCGGGGACAGGGGTACGAGCAGTACTTC. Translated: CASSSRGQGYEQYF.

This clonotype came up many times. This chain joins TRBV12-3 or TRBV12-4 and TRBJ2-7; unclear D gene. Trimming stripped 3 bases from V and 1 base from J, with 10 bases between. The CDR3 spans 14 residues. This CDR3 reads CASSFALESYEQYF. The CDR3 DNA is TGTGCCAGCAGTTTCGCGCTCGAGTCCTACGAGCAGTACTTC.

The V call is TRBV9, the J call TRBJ2-3, with D maybe TRBD2 (6 bases). The CDR3 has 16 residues. Germline V lookup: CDR1 SGDLS, CDR2 YYNGEE. Trimming removed 0 bases at V and 0 bases at J, with 11 bases between. CDR3 DNA: TGTGCCAGCAGCGTAGAGGCGGGACCTAGCACAGATACGCAGTATTTT. Encoded protein: CASSVEAGPSTDTQYF. The variable domain in full, with the rest retrieved from reference TRBV9 and TRBJ2-3, is DSGVTQTPKHLITATGQRVTLRCSPRSGDLSVYWYQQSLDQGLQFLIQYYNGEERAKGNILERFSAQQFPDLHSELNLSSLELGDSALYFCASSVEAGPSTDTQYFGPGTRLTVL.

Here the CDR3 DNA reads TGCGCCAGCAGCGTCCACCGGGACCGCGGATTCTATGGCTACACCTTC. It encodes CASSVHRDRGFYGYTF. The chain recombines TRBV5-1 with TRBJ1-2; the D gene is possibly TRBD1 (5 bases). This CDR3 has 16 residues. The germline V gene has CDR1 SGHRS and CDR2 YFSETQ. Trimming removed 4 bases at V and 4 bases at J, with 20 bases between.

The J gene is TRBJ2-1, the V gene TRBV3-1, with D unclear. CDR3 size: 14 residues. V lost 2 bases to trimming and J lost 4 bases, with 9 bases between them. The germline gives CDR1 LGHDT, CDR2 YNNKEL (reference sequence). This CDR3 is CASSQNAEYNEQFF. DNA of the CDR3: TGTGCCAGCAGCCAAAACGCCGAGTACAATGAGCAGTTCTTC.

This clonotype was seen only a few times. J is TRBJ2-5 and V is TRBV12-3 or TRBV12-4, with D unresolved. This CDR3 spans 12 amino acids. V was cut by 3 bases and J by 5 bases, with 7 bases left in between. CDR3 in amino acids: CASSFTLETQYF. CDR3 coding DNA: TGTGCCAGCAGTTTTACGTTGGAGACCCAGTACTTC.

The chain recombines TRBV11-2 with TRBJ1-5; D is possibly TRBD1 (5 bases). The CDR3 spans 15 residues. CDR1 and CDR2 (germline): SGHAT, FQNNGV. V was cut by 2 bases and J by 0 bases, with 8 bases left in between. The CDR3 DNA is TGTGCCAGCAGCTTAAACAGGCTTAGCAATCAGCCCCAGCATTTT. Residues: CASSLNRLSNQPQHF.

The V gene is TRBV6-5, the J gene TRBJ2-7; D is unresolved. CDR1 and CDR2 (germline): MNHEY, SVGAGI. The CDR3 extends over 13 amino acids. The ends were cut back, 6 bases at V and 4 bases at J, with 13 bases in the middle. CDR3 bases: TGTGCCAGCAGAGTGGGTGTGCAGTACGAGCAGTACTTC. It specifies CASRVGVQYEQYF.

In this sample, this clonotype turned up a few times. DNA for the CDR3: TGCAGTGCTAGTCTAGCGGGAGGAGGGCCGGAGACCCAGTACTTC. Translated: CSASLAGGGPETQYF. The rearrangement uses TRBV20-1 and TRBJ2-5; 11 positions match TRBD2. Germline V gives CDR1 DFQATT, CDR2 SNEGSKA (reference sequence). With V trimmed by 3 bases and J by 5 bases, 8 bases remained unmatched. CDR3 length: 15 amino acids.

The table lists this clonotype with a few counts. The CDR3 DNA follows: TGTGCCAGCAGCTTCCTCGGGCAGAACTATTCACCCCTCCACTTT. This sequence encodes CASSFLGQNYSPLHF. The chain carries TRBV7-2 and TRBJ1-6; D gene ambiguous. CDR3 length: 15 residues. In germline, CDR1 is SGHTA, CDR2 FQGNSA. Trimming took 3 bases from V and 8 from J, leaving 14 bases between them.

The sample holds one count of this clonotype. The chain couples TRBV14 to TRBJ2-5; possible D gene TRBD1, 6 bases. The CDR3 extends over 13 amino acids. CDR1 and CDR2 (germline): SGHDN, FVKESK. Deletions cut 6 bases from V and 11 bases from J, with 19 bases between. The CDR3 nucleotides are TGTGCCAGCAGTTACAGGGTTGGCAATGAGCAGTACTTC. Residues: CASSYRVGNEQYF.

Comment on this clonotype: With a much larger clone just one base away, this may be a read error. The chain employs TRBV29-1 and TRBJ2-7; 9 bases fit TRBD1. The CDR3 length is 12 residues. The germline V gene has CDR1 SQVTM and CDR2 ANQGSEA. Unmatched junction bases numbered 7, after V lost 4 bases and J lost 9 bases. The CDR3 loop reads CSVVWTGDAQYF. As DNA, the CDR3 is TGCAGCGTTGTATGGACAGGGGACGCGCAGTACTTC.

V gene TRBV7-9 combines with J gene TRBJ1-2; D unclear. CDR1 SEHNR and CDR2 FQNEAQ come from the germline V gene (reference sequence). The CDR3 has 14 amino acids. V lost 0 bases, J lost 2 bases, and 7 bases lay in between. CDR3 sequence (DNA): TGTGCCAGCAGCTTAGCGCCGGGAAACTATGGCTACACCTTC. Protein: CASSLAPGNYGYTF.

The chain is built from TRBV2 and TRBJ1-1, with 10 bases fitting TRBD1. The ends lost 7 bases at V and 5 bases at J; junction bases unmatched: 7. CDR1 is SNHLY, CDR2 FYNNEI, per germline. This CDR3 contains 14 residues. In nucleotides, the CDR3 is TGTGCCAGCACCTCCGGGACAGGGGAAACTGAAGCTTTCTTT. Encoded protein: CASTSGTGETEAFF. Using reference TRBV2 and TRBJ1-1 for the parts outside the CDR3, the full variable domain is EPEVTQTPSHQVTQMGQEVILRCVPISNHLYFYWYRQILGQKVEFLVSFYNNEISEKSEIFDDQFSVERPDGSNFTLKIRSTKLEDSAMYFCASTSGTGETEAFFGQGTRLTVV.

This sequence joins TRBV10-1 and TRBJ2-4; the D is unclear. The CDR3 runs 13 residues. CDR1 and CDR2 from the germline V gene are WNHNN and SYGVQD (reference sequence). The V and J ends lost 8 bases and 13 bases respectively, with 21 bases between them. The CDR3 region has the DNA TGCGCCAGCGGTGGAGCCCTGTGGGGTGAGCAGTACTTC. This gives the protein CASGGALWGEQYF.

This rearrangement joins TRBV7-2 to TRBJ2-5; TRBD2 agrees at 10 bases. CDR3 length: 19 amino acids. Trimming cost V 5 bases and J 11 bases; bases outside gene matches: 26. Germline lookup yields CDR1 SGHTA and CDR2 FQGNSA. The CDR3 spells CASSRAPQGTSDLYNEQYF. CDR3 DNA: TGTGCCAGCAGCCGAGCCCCTCAAGGGACTAGCGACCTCTACAATGAGCAGTACTTC.

This chain joins TRBV7-3 and TRBJ2-3; 8 bases line up with TRBD2. The ends lost 7 bases at V and 1 base at J; junction bases unmatched: 13. Germline V gives CDR1 SGHTA, CDR2 FQGTGA. This CDR3 contains 17 residues. As DNA, the CDR3 is TGTGCCAGCACCCCGACGGGAGGGGGACAACGCACAGATACGCAGTATTTT. This gives the protein CASTPTGGGQRTDTQYF.

For this clonotype: One junction end does not reproduce the germline sequence, and a read error may be involved. The V call is TRBV5-6, the J call TRBJ1-6, with 9 bases that match TRBD1. The CDR3 extends over 16 amino acids. CDR1 and CDR2 (germline): SGHDT, YYEEEE. The CDR3 DNA sequence: TGTGCCAGCAGCGTGACCACAGGGGGCGCGGGGTCACCCCCCCACTTT. Translated, it gives CASSVTTGGAGSPPHF.

This clonotype came up once. One junction end disagrees with the germline gene, perhaps due to a read error. The chain joins TRBV27 to TRBJ1-5, with D hard to call. The CDR3 sequence is 13 residues long. Per germline, CDR1 MNHEY and CDR2 SMNVEV (reference sequence). The CDR3 coding sequence is TGTGCCAGCTCCTCGGATCCTGCGACGCCCCGGCATTTT. This sequence encodes CASSSDPATPRHF.

The J gene is TRBJ2-7, the V gene TRBV12-3 or TRBV12-4; 10 positions match TRBD1. J lost 3 bases, V lost 4 bases, and 9 bases had no gene match. The CDR3 covers 16 residues. The CDR3 here is CASSSSRDRGLYEQYF. DNA for the CDR3: TGTGCCAGCAGTTCTTCCCGGGACAGGGGTCTCTACGAGCAGTACTTC.